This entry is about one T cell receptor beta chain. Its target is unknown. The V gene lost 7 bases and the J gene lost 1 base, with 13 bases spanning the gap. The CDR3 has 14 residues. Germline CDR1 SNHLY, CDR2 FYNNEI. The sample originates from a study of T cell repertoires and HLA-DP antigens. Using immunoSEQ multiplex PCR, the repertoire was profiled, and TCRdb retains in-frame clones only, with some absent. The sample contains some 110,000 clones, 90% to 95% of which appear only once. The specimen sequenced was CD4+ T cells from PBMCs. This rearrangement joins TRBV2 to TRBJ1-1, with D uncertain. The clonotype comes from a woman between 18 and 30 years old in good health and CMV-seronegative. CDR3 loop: CASTRGGWNTEAFF. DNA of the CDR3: TGTGCCAGCACTCGAGGAGGGTGGAACACTGAAGCTTTCTTT.